Each of the 11 T cell receptor beta chains below was sequenced from the same sample in a study of molecular identifiers for immune sequencing clone quantification. Each CDR3 protein is one row after TCRdb ran MiXCR on the PCR reads. The top ten clones hold about 0.73% of a sample with some 580,000 distinct CDR3 sequences, about 25% of them seen once. Sequenced: naive CD8+ T cells from blood, with Jurkat cell RNA spiked in. Subset specified: FACS-sorted CD8+CD4-CCR7+CD45RA+ naive T cells. Source of these receptors: a human donor in good health. Some libraries in this study had Jurkat cell RNA spiked in.

Worth noting for this clonotype: This may come from a read error, since a much larger clone is one base off. Likely a read error: the CDR3 ends without its conserved phenylalanine or tryptophan. The chain links TRBV9 to TRBJ2-2; 8 bases agree with TRBD2. Per germline, CDR1 SGDLS and CDR2 YYNGEE. The V and J ends lost 0 bases and 1 base, in that order; junction bases with no gene match: 11. CDR3 length equals 19 residues. DNA of the CDR3: TGTGCCAGCAGCGTAGCAGGGTCTAGCGGGTTTATGAACACCGGGGAGCTGTTTCTT. This sequence encodes CASSVAGSSGFMNTGELFL.

V is TRBV7-9 and J is TRBJ2-7; perhaps TRBD1 as D (5 bases). The length of the CDR3 is 15 residues. Trimming shortened V by 5 bases and J by 7 bases, and 21 bases separated the two germline ends. Germline V gene sequence: CDR1 SEHNR, CDR2 FQNEAQ (reference sequence). The CDR3 here is CASSARAGMTGEQYF. The CDR3 nucleotides are TGTGCCAGCAGCGCTAGGGCAGGGATGACTGGAGAGCAGTACTTC.

This chain joins TRBV30 and TRBJ1-1, with D possibly being TRBD1 (5 bases). The length of the CDR3 is 15 residues. Trimming pared 3 bases from V and 0 bases from J, leaving 14 bases between. CDR1 and CDR2 from the germline V gene are GTSNPN and SVGIG (reference sequence). CDR3 loop: CAWRGRGMMNTEAFF. DNA of the CDR3: TGTGCCTGGAGGGGACGGGGAATGATGAACACTGAAGCTTTCTTT.

The rearrangement joins TRBV7-6 to TRBJ2-3; 12 bases agree with TRBD2. CDR1 is SGHVS and CDR2 is FNYEAQ in the germline V gene. The CDR3 has 17 residues. With V trimmed by 4 bases and J by 2 bases, 7 bases remained unmatched. The CDR3 is CASSSRTSGKDTDTQYF. DNA of the CDR3: TGTGCCAGCAGCTCCAGGACTAGCGGGAAGGACACAGATACGCAGTATTTT.

The chain is built from TRBV27 and TRBJ1-2; D might be TRBD1 (6 bases). The ends were cut back, 3 bases at V and 8 bases at J, with 19 bases in the middle. The germline V gene encodes CDR1 MNHEY and CDR2 SMNVEV (reference sequence). The CDR3 totals 15 residues. The DNA of the CDR3 is TGTGCCAGCAGTTTTGGCCCGCTGACAGGCGGCGGCTACACCTTC. Encoded protein: CASSFGPLTGGGYTF.

This clonotype was detected a few times. The chain carries TRBV18 and TRBJ1-2; D not resolved. Germline CDR1 and CDR2: KGHSH and LQKENI. CDR3 length: 13 residues. Trimming took off 5 bases at V and 0 bases at J, with 7 bases between the two ends. CDR3 in amino acids: CASSSPANYGYTF. CDR3 nucleotides: TGTGCCAGCTCAAGCCCAGCTAACTATGGCTACACCTTC.

Only one count was recorded for this clonotype. The conserved final phenylalanine or tryptophan is absent from the CDR3, which likely points to a read error. The V call is TRBV5-3, the J call TRBJ2-7, with D uncertain. TRBV5-3 qualifies as an ORF whose function is uncertain. The ends were cut back, 8 bases at V and 3 bases at J, with 12 bases in the middle. CDR3 size: 12 residues. The CDR3 DNA sequence: TGTGCCAGCTACTTTGGCGGCTACGAGCAGTACCTC. Translating gives CASYFGGYEQYL.

This rearrangement joins TRBV20-1 to TRBJ1-1; D ambiguous. Trimming cost V 7 bases and J 1 base, with 10 bases left between them. The CDR3 runs 12 residues. Germline loops: CDR1 DFQATT, CDR2 SNEGSKA (reference sequence). DNA of the CDR3: TGCAGTGTCCGGAACAAGAACACTGAAGCTTTCTTT. Translating it yields CSVRNKNTEAFF.

This chain uses TRBV28 with TRBJ2-1; 8 bases are a match to TRBD2. Trimming cost V 4 bases and J 5 bases; bases outside gene matches: 13. The germline V gene encodes CDR1 MDHEN and CDR2 SYDVKM. The CDR3 has 17 residues. Written as DNA, the CDR3 is TGTGCCAGCAGTTCCCGTCCTTTGAACGGGGGGGACAATGAGCAGTTCTTC. Translated: CASSSRPLNGGDNEQFF.

This clonotype was counted many times. The chain uses TRBV21-1 and TRBJ1-2; TRBD1 is taken as the D call from the table, unchecked against the DNA. TRBV21-1 represents a pseudogene. The CDR3 length is 15 residues. The CDR3 nucleotides are TGTGCCAGCAGCACTAAGGACAGGAGCCCTGCTGGCTACACCTTC. It specifies CASSTKDRSPAGYTF.

This clonotype was seen at least ten times. This chain joins TRBV7-8 and TRBJ2-3; unclear D gene. Germline lookup yields CDR1 SGHVS and CDR2 FQNEAQ. CDR3 length: 14 residues. V was clipped by 1 base and J by 2 bases, with 7 bases between them. CDR3 sequence reads: CASSLVLLTDTQYF. Written as DNA, the CDR3 is TGTGCCAGCAGCTTAGTCCTCCTCACAGATACGCAGTATTTT.